Below, one TCR beta chain is given with its context. The entry originates in a study of blood T cell repertoires in COVID-19. For the study at large: The cDNA or gDNA used as material had been derived from T cells, B-cell-depleted T cells, or PBMCs.

Sequencing was performed with immunoSEQ multiplex PCR; in TCRdb, only in-frame clones are kept and a portion is missing. The table has roughly 300,000 clones, 85% to 90% seen once. Cohort 3 recovery required two negative PCRs, clearance, or symptom resolution. This CDR3 comprises 15 residues. Germline V gene data show CDR1 as MNHEY and CDR2 as SVGAGI. V dropped 6 bases and J dropped 4; count of bases not matched to a gene: 11. The sequencing input was PBMCs or T cells enriched from blood (not recorded which). The genes are TRBV6-5 and TRBJ2-7; 8 bases map to TRBD2. This sequence was found in a woman younger than 30 who had recovered from COVID-19. The CDR3 nucleotides are TGTGCCAGCAGCTTTACTAGCGGACTTTTATACGAGCAGTACTTC. It codes for CASSFTSGLLYEQYF.